Presented here are 28 T cell receptor beta chains from one specimen sequenced in a study of metastatic and nonmetastatic thyroid tumors. With MiXCR, TCRdb reprocessed the PCR reads. The sample consists of over 35,000 clones, roughly 17% of them appearing once. Before thyroid surgery, none of the patients had received any treatment. The material sequenced was tumor tissue. These receptors all stem from a female donor with papillary thyroid cancer or a benign thyroid nodule (not recorded which). Some clones in this sample may be carry-over from other donors' samples.

This clone was counted ten times or more. The chain combines TRBV7-2 with TRBJ2-7, with 11 bases fitting TRBD2. V lost 3 bases and J lost 5; bases outside the gene matches: 3. Germline CDR1 reads SGHTA; CDR2 reads FQGNSA. This CDR3 comprises 14 residues. The CDR3 DNA reads as TGTGCCAGCAGCTTTAGCGGGAGGGGTGACGAGCAGTACTTC. Translating gives CASSFSGRGDEQYF. Supplemented by reference TRBV7-2 and TRBJ2-7, the full variable domain reads GAGVSQSPSNKVTEKGKDVELRCDPISGHTALYWYRQSLGQGLEFLIYFQGNSAPDKSGLPSDRFSAERTGGSVSTLTIQRTQQEDSAVYLCASSFSGRGDEQYFGPGTRLTVT.

Concerning this clone itself: Just one base apart from a much larger clone, this may be a read error. Written as DNA, the CDR3 is TGTGCCAGCATCTTAAACTCCTACAATGAGCAGTTCTTC. It translates to CASILNSYNEQFF. The chain recombines TRBV11-3 with TRBJ2-1; D remains unclear. The germline V gene has CDR1 SGHNT and CDR2 YENEEA. The CDR3 has 13 residues.

The sample holds many counts of this clone. This rearrangement joins TRBV3-1 to TRBJ2-1; D gene unclear. The V end lost 4 bases, the J end lost 5 bases, and 6 bases lay between the germline ends. The CDR3 extends over 12 amino acids. Germline values: CDR1 LGHDT, CDR2 YNNKEL (reference sequence). The CDR3 region is CASSPQNNEQFF. For the CDR3, the DNA is TGTGCCAGCAGCCCACAGAACAATGAGCAGTTCTTC.

This clone was detected many times. V and J are TRBV15 and TRBJ2-3; D is perhaps TRBD2 (6 bases). Trimming took off 1 base at V and 2 bases at J, with 7 bases between the two ends. This CDR3 has 14 residues. The germline CDR1 and CDR2 sequences are LNHNV and YYDKDF (reference sequence). In DNA, the CDR3 is TGTGCCACCAGCAGAGCTAGCGTCACAGATACGCAGTATTTT. This codes for CATSRASVTDTQYF.

This clone was found many times. CDR3 amino acids: CAWSQSLTGVDTQYF. The CDR3 DNA follows: TGTGCCTGGAGCCAGTCGCTGACGGGAGTAGATACGCAGTATTTT. This rearrangement joins TRBV30 to TRBJ2-3, with D perhaps TRBD2 (6 bases). The CDR3 consists of 15 residues. Germline assignment: CDR1 GTSNPN and CDR2 SVGIG (reference sequence). Trimming removed 3 bases at V and 5 bases at J, with 18 bases between.

This clone was counted many times. The chain uses TRBV27 and TRBJ1-2; possibly TRBD1 for D (6 bases). Between the trimmed V and J ends, which lost 6 bases and 4 bases, there was a span of 18 bases. In germline, CDR1 is MNHEY, CDR2 SMNVEV (reference sequence). CDR3 length: 15 amino acids. CDR3 amino acids: CASSSRDTFGYGYTF. The DNA of the CDR3 is TGTGCCAGCAGCTCACGGGACACATTCGGCTATGGCTACACCTTC.

This clone came up many times. The chain carries TRBV11-1 and TRBJ2-3; 7 bases map to TRBD2. Looked up from germline, CDR1 is SGHAT and CDR2 is FQDESV (reference sequence). After removal of 6 bases from V and 4 bases from J, the junction contained 13 bases not matched to a gene. The CDR3 is 16 amino acids. The chain's CDR3 is CASRRAGRAGADTQYF. CDR3 in DNA: TGTGCCAGCAGGCGGGCGGGGAGGGCCGGGGCAGATACGCAGTATTTT.

This clone was seen only a few times. This may arise from a read error, as a much more abundant clone is one base away. This chain links TRBV5-1 with TRBJ2-5; TRBD2 is a possible D gene (6 bases). Per the germline V gene, CDR1 is SGHRS and CDR2 is YFSETQ. The V end lost 6 bases, the J end lost 5 bases, and 20 bases lay between the germline ends. This CDR3 comprises 15 residues. This CDR3 is CASISVTGVAETQYF. As DNA, the CDR3 is TGCGCCAGCATCTCAGTCACGGGGGTAGCGGAGACCCAGTACTTC.

This clone occurred many times. Other DNA sequences in the sample encode the same CDR3. This rearrangement joins TRBV11-2 to TRBJ1-1; no clear D. Per germline, CDR1 SGHAT and CDR2 FQNNGV. The length of the CDR3 is 14 residues. V lost 4 bases and J 3 bases, leaving 12 bases between the germline ends. The CDR3 spells CASSSRFSDTEAFF. CDR3 nucleotides: TGTGCCAGCAGCTCCAGGTTCTCGGACACTGAAGCTTTCTTT. Full variable domain (outside the CDR3, taken from reference TRBV11-2 and TRBJ1-1): EAGVAQSPRYKIIEKRQSVAFWCNPISGHATLYWYQQILGQGPKLLIQFQNNGVVDDSQLPKDRFSAERLKGVDSTLKIQPAKLEDSAVYLCASSSRFSDTEAFFGQGTRLTVV.

Only one count was recorded for this clone. A much larger clone lies one base from this, so it may be a read error. V gene TRBV5-1 combines with J gene TRBJ2-4; TRBD2 might be the D (6 bases). CDR1 is SGHRS, CDR2 YFSETQ, per germline. The CDR3 runs 15 residues. Trimming took 1 base from V and 9 from J, leaving 17 bases between them. CDR3 DNA: TGCGCCAGCAGCTTGTCCTCAGCCGGGACTCGCATTCAGTACTTC. It codes for CASSLSSAGTRIQYF.

This clone was detected ten times or more. The chain joins TRBV20-1 to TRBJ2-1, with 11 bases fitting TRBD2. J was trimmed by 6 bases and V by 0 bases; bases with no gene match: 7. This CDR3 contains 16 residues. In germline, CDR1 is DFQATT, CDR2 SNEGSKA (reference sequence). CDR3 DNA: TGCAGTGCTAGAGATCCCCTAGCGGGAGGTTTCAATGAGCAGTTCTTC. Residues: CSARDPLAGGFNEQFF.

Ten or more counts support this clone. This chain links TRBV5-1 with TRBJ2-3; perhaps TRBD2 as D (6 bases). Trimming pared 0 bases from V and 1 base from J, leaving 15 bases between. The CDR3 has 17 residues. CDR1 SGHRS and CDR2 YFSETQ come from the germline V gene. CDR3 region: CASSLGASALGTDTQYF. The CDR3, as DNA: TGCGCCAGCAGCTTGGGCGCTAGCGCGCTCGGCACAGATACGCAGTATTTT.

This clone was seen at least ten times. Other DNA variants within this sample encode the same CDR3. The chain carries TRBV11-3 and TRBJ1-1, with D maybe TRBD1 (5 bases). Germline CDR1 reads SGHNT; CDR2 reads YENEEA. V gave up 8 bases and J gave up 10 bases, with 20 bases separating them. The CDR3 is 13 amino acids. The CDR3 reads CASGSRELGAAFF. As DNA, the CDR3 is TGTGCCAGCGGCTCCCGGGAATTAGGGGCAGCTTTCTTT.

This clone was counted at least ten times. This sequence joins TRBV6-1 and TRBJ1-1; D call uncertain. V lost 6 bases and J lost 1, with 12 bases in between. This CDR3 has 14 residues. The germline gives CDR1 MNHNS, CDR2 SASEGT. The CDR3 here is CASRKDGRNTEAFF. The CDR3 region has the DNA TGTGCCAGCAGGAAGGACGGAAGGAACACTGAAGCTTTCTTT.

The sample holds many counts of this clone. The genes are TRBV5-1 and TRBJ2-2; the D gene is possibly TRBD1 (7 bases). Germline V lookup: CDR1 SGHRS, CDR2 YFSETQ. There are 15 residues in the CDR3. Deletions cut 0 bases from V and 4 bases from J, with 10 bases between. The CDR3 spells CASSLVQGGTGELFF. CDR3 sequence (DNA): TGCGCCAGCAGCTTGGTCCAGGGGGGCACCGGGGAGCTGTTTTTT.

The chain joins TRBV30 to TRBJ2-7, with 8 positions matching TRBD1. The CDR3 runs to 13 residues. Germline V gene sequence: CDR1 GTSNPN, CDR2 SVGIG (reference sequence). Trimming cost V 2 bases and J 2 bases; bases outside gene matches: 2. The CDR3, as DNA: TGTGCCTGGAGTAGGACAGGGCCCTACGAGCAGTACTTC. It codes for CAWSRTGPYEQYF.

This clone appeared a few times. In DNA, the CDR3 is TGTGCCAGCAGCCCTTGGGAACAAGAGACCCAGTACTTC. It is translated as CASSPWEQETQYF. The rearrangement links TRBV5-6 to TRBJ2-5; D is unclear. This CDR3 is built from 13 residues. Germline assignment: CDR1 SGHDT and CDR2 YYEEEE. V was trimmed by 4 bases and J by 2 bases, leaving 9 bases between them.

For the CDR3, the DNA is TGCGCCAGCATCTTAGTTTTAGTGGGCACCGGGGAGCTGTTTTTT. As protein: CASILVLVGTGELFF. The chain carries TRBV5-1 and TRBJ2-2; D not resolved. The CDR3 has 15 amino acids. CDR1 and CDR2 from the germline V gene are SGHRS and YFSETQ. Deletions cut 6 bases from V and 4 bases from J, with 16 bases between.

Judged by abundance, this clone is medium-sized (0.01 to 0.1%). The chain links TRBV28 to TRBJ2-3; D is unclear. This CDR3 is built from 13 residues. The germline CDR1 and CDR2 sequences are MDHEN and SYDVKM. V dropped 6 bases and J dropped 5 bases, with 12 bases sitting between them. The CDR3, as DNA: TGTGCCAGCAGCCGCCTCCAGCAAGATACGCAGTATTTT. Protein sequence: CASSRLQQDTQYF.

The chain is built from TRBV20-1 and TRBJ2-7, with TRBD2 matching 14 bases. The V segment lost 6 bases and the J segment 2 bases; nucleotides outside the gene matches: 12. CDR1 and CDR2 from the germline V gene are DFQATT and SNEGSKA (reference sequence). The CDR3 loop spans 17 amino acids. This chain's CDR3 is CSAKGLAGVSWAYEQYF. The CDR3 nucleotides read TGCAGTGCCAAGGGACTAGCGGGAGTAAGTTGGGCCTACGAGCAGTACTTC.

This clone was detected ten times or more. Other DNA variants within this sample encode the same CDR3. J is TRBJ1-4 and V is TRBV7-8, with D perhaps TRBD1 (6 bases). This CDR3 comprises 15 residues. Germline V gene data show CDR1 as SGHVS and CDR2 as FQNEAQ. V was pared by 7 bases and J by 8 bases, with 20 bases between. CDR3 in DNA: TGTGCCAGCACCCCATTTGGGTTAGGGGGAGAAAAACTGTTTTTT. Translated: CASTPFGLGGEKLFF.

This clone was detected a few times. V is TRBV6-2 or TRBV6-3 and J is TRBJ1-1, with D uncertain. Per germline, CDR1 MNHEY and CDR2 SVGEGT. V was shortened by 6 bases and J by 13 bases, with 21 bases between the two germline ends. This CDR3 has 13 amino acids. CDR3 nucleotides: TGTGCCAGCAGACACGGGGAAGCCGGAGGAGATTTCTTT. Its protein product is CASRHGEAGGDFF.

The rearrangement links TRBV28 to TRBJ2-3; 11 bases are a match to TRBD2. The CDR3 runs to 16 residues. With V trimmed by 5 bases and J by 6 bases, 10 bases remained unmatched. Germline lookup yields CDR1 MDHEN and CDR2 SYDVKM. For the CDR3, the DNA is TGTGCCAGCAGTAAGACTAGCGGGATTGCTAGGGATACGCAGTATTTT. Translation gives CASSKTSGIARDTQYF.

This clone was recorded many times. V is TRBV11-3 and J is TRBJ1-1, with no clear D. V gave up 2 bases and J gave up 0 bases, with 4 bases separating them. Germline CDR1 SGHNT, CDR2 YENEEA. CDR3 length: 13 amino acids. CDR3 amino acids: CASSLSMNTEAFF. CDR3 in DNA: TGTGCCAGCAGCTTATCGATGAACACTGAAGCTTTCTTT.

This clone was found many times. This rearrangement joins TRBV18 to TRBJ1-1; D remains ambiguous. The germline V gene encodes CDR1 KGHSH and CDR2 LQKENI. Trimming removed 2 bases at V and 4 bases at J, with 14 bases between. The CDR3 loop spans 15 amino acids. CDR3 protein: CASSPGVLESTEAFF. In DNA, the CDR3 is TGTGCCAGCTCACCAGGGGTGTTGGAATCCACTGAAGCTTTCTTT.

This chain uses TRBV10-1 with TRBJ2-7; D is undetermined. There are 14 residues in the CDR3. With 5 bases removed from V and 1 base from J, the gap between germline ends came to 12 bases. CDR1 WNHNN and CDR2 SYGVQD come from the germline V gene (reference sequence). CDR3 in DNA: TGCGCCAGCAGTCACACGGCGACTTCCTACGAGCAGTACTTC. Its translation: CASSHTATSYEQYF.

This clone was recorded at least ten times. V usage is TRBV5-1 and J usage is TRBJ1-5; D is perhaps TRBD1 (5 bases). The V end was cut by 4 bases, the J end by 0 bases, with 11 bases between. CDR3 length: 15 residues. Germline-derived CDR1 and CDR2 are SGHRS and YFSETQ. The CDR3 DNA is TGCGCCAGCAGCCGGGACGGTTATAGCAATCAGCCCCAGCATTTT. This gives the protein CASSRDGYSNQPQHF.

This clone was seen only a few times. A much larger clone lies a single base off, so this may be a read error. This chain joins TRBV7-2 and TRBJ2-5, with TRBD2 matching 11 bases. The V segment lost 3 bases and the J segment 3 bases; nucleotides outside the gene matches: 3. CDR1 SGHTA and CDR2 FQGNSA come from the germline V gene. There are 15 residues in the CDR3. The CDR3 DNA is TGTGCCAGCAGCTTTATGACTAGCGGGGAAGAGACCCAGTACTTC. Encoded protein: CASSFMTSGEETQYF.